The 26 T cell receptor beta chains below all came from one sample that was sequenced in a study of blood T cell repertoires in COVID-19. Data came from immunoSEQ multiplex PCR; TCRdb stores just in-frame clones and leaves some out. The sample shows over 120,000 clones, over 80% of them seen only once. Sequencing was done on a sample of PBMCs or T cells enriched from blood (not recorded which). The receptors derive from a man in his sixties who had recovered from COVID-19.

The chain couples TRBV12-3 or TRBV12-4 to TRBJ1-2, with D unclear. V was shortened by 6 bases and J by 4 bases, with 12 bases between the two germline ends. The length of the CDR3 is 13 residues. The CDR3 coding sequence is TGTGCCAGCAGCCCCTTAGGAGGCTATGGCTACACCTTC. It is translated as CASSPLGGYGYTF.

This chain uses TRBV25-1 with TRBJ2-1, with 7 bases that match TRBD2. The CDR3 totals 12 residues. CDR1 and CDR2 from the germline V gene are MGHDK and SYGVNS. V dropped 2 bases and J dropped 9; count of bases not matched to a gene: 1. The chain's CDR3 is CASSESGTEQFF. CDR3 DNA sequence: TGTGCCAGCAGTGAAAGCGGGACTGAGCAGTTCTTC.

The V call is TRBV9, the J call TRBJ2-1; TRBD2 agrees at 10 bases. This CDR3 region has 18 residues. The germline CDR1 and CDR2 sequences are SGDLS and YYNGEE. Germline trimming cut 2 bases from V and 0 bases from J; bases unmatched to any gene: 8. CDR3 region: CASSVGLAGVSSYNEQFF. The CDR3 DNA follows: TGTGCCAGCAGCGTGGGGCTAGCGGGAGTTTCCTCCTACAATGAGCAGTTCTTC.

The chain's CDR3 is CSASHRNSGNTIYF. As DNA, the CDR3 is TGCAGTGCTAGTCACAGGAACTCTGGAAACACCATATATTTT. The V gene is TRBV20-1, the J gene TRBJ1-3, with a possible D match to TRBD1 (5 bases). Germline CDR1 reads DFQATT; CDR2 reads SNEGSKA (reference sequence). The CDR3 is 14 residues long. V was shortened by 3 bases and J by 0 bases, with 9 bases between the two germline ends.

This chain joins TRBV27 and TRBJ2-4, with D tentatively TRBD2 (6 bases). V lost 2 bases to trimming and J lost 1 base, with 9 bases between them. The CDR3 has 15 residues. Germline V gene sequence: CDR1 MNHEY, CDR2 SMNVEV (reference sequence). The CDR3 region is CASSLLGSAKNIQYF. In DNA, the CDR3 is TGTGCCAGCAGTTTACTCGGGAGTGCCAAAAACATTCAGTACTTC.

The rearrangement joins TRBV30 to TRBJ1-5; TRBD1 is a possible D gene (6 bases). The CDR3 sequence is 16 residues long. Germline loops: CDR1 GTSNPN, CDR2 SVGIG (reference sequence). V lost 2 bases and J 3 bases, leaving 17 bases between the germline ends. The chain's CDR3 is CAWSPTGTIPNQPQHF. CDR3 DNA: TGTGCCTGGAGTCCTACCGGGACAATCCCCAATCAGCCCCAGCATTTT.

The gene calls are TRBV6-5 and TRBJ1-5, with TRBD1 matching over 10 bases. Trimming took 10 bases from V and 5 from J; bases not matched to a gene: 5. Per the germline V gene, CDR1 is MNHEY and CDR2 is SVGAGI. This CDR3 comprises 13 residues. The CDR3 nucleotides read TGTGCCACGGGACAGGGGCAAGATCAGCCCCAGCATTTT. Translating it yields CATGQGQDQPQHF.

The chain uses TRBV5-1 and TRBJ2-2; D is possibly TRBD2 (5 bases). Looked up from germline, CDR1 is SGHRS and CDR2 is YFSETQ. The CDR3 covers 16 residues. The ends were cut back, 4 bases at V and 4 bases at J, with 17 bases in the middle. In nucleotides, the CDR3 is TGCGCCAGCAGCAAATCCGGGATCATTCTCACCGGGGAGCTGTTTTTT. It yields the protein CASSKSGIILTGELFF.

This chain joins TRBV11-2 and TRBJ2-7; 11 nucleotides match TRBD2. Germline V gene data show CDR1 as SGHAT and CDR2 as FQNNGV. The CDR3 is 15 residues long. The V and J ends lost 1 base and 4 bases, in that order; junction bases with no gene match: 3. The CDR3 region is CASSLVGTSGYEQYF. The DNA of the CDR3 is TGTGCCAGCAGCTTAGTTGGGACTAGCGGTTACGAGCAGTACTTC.

The V call is TRBV6-1, the J call TRBJ1-1, with 7 nucleotides matching TRBD1. After removal of 2 bases from V and 3 bases from J, the junction contained 3 bases not matched to a gene. There are 14 residues in the CDR3. The germline gives CDR1 MNHNS, CDR2 SASEGT. This chain's CDR3 is CASSERGTDTEAFF. The CDR3 nucleotides are TGTGCCAGCAGTGAACGGGGGACAGACACTGAAGCTTTCTTT.

The table lists this clone with a few counts. This chain joins TRBV5-5 and TRBJ2-2; 9 bases line up with TRBD1. V shed 3 bases and J 6 bases; nucleotides not matched to a gene: 12. The CDR3 consists of 17 residues. Germline V gene data show CDR1 as SGHKS and CDR2 as YYEKEE (reference sequence). In nucleotides, the CDR3 is TGTGCCAGCAGCTCTCTCTTCCGGACAGGGGTCTCCGGGGAGCTGTTTTTT. Protein sequence: CASSSLFRTGVSGELFF.

The rearrangement links TRBV9 to TRBJ2-3; 8 positions match TRBD1. Germline CDR1 is SGDLS and CDR2 is YYNGEE. This CDR3 contains 16 residues. J lost 1 base, V lost 4 bases, and 8 bases had no gene match. The CDR3 nucleotides are TGTGCCAGCAGCCCTCGGACAGGGAGAGGCACAGATACGCAGTATTTT. This codes for CASSPRTGRGTDTQYF.

The chain employs TRBV6-1 and TRBJ1-1, with D perhaps TRBD1 (6 bases). Looked up from germline, CDR1 is MNHNS and CDR2 is SASEGT. Trimming took 2 bases from V and 1 from J, leaving 8 bases between them. The CDR3 contains 14 residues. This chain's CDR3 is CASSEKTGNTEAFF. The CDR3 DNA is TGTGCCAGCAGTGAAAAGACAGGGAACACTGAAGCTTTCTTT.

The gene calls are TRBV18 and TRBJ2-3, with D perhaps TRBD1 (5 bases). The germline CDR1 and CDR2 sequences are KGHSH and LQKENI. V dropped 7 bases and J dropped 3 bases, with 11 bases sitting between them. This CDR3 contains 13 residues. The CDR3 loop is CASFLDSTDTQYF. CDR3 DNA sequence: TGTGCCAGCTTCCTTGACAGTACAGATACGCAGTATTTT.

The rearrangement joins TRBV7-9 to TRBJ1-1; D unresolved. V shed 1 base and J shed 11 bases, with 11 bases lying between them. The CDR3 spans 12 residues. Germline V gene lookup returns CDR1 SEHNR and CDR2 FQNEAQ (reference sequence). CDR3 coding DNA: TGTGCCAGCAGCTTAGGCCCCACCGAGGCTTTCTTT. The encoded protein is CASSLGPTEAFF. Variable domain in full (rest from reference TRBV7-9 and TRBJ1-1): DTGVSQNPRHKITKRGQNVTFRCDPISEHNRLYWYRQTLGQGPEFLTYFQNEAQLEKSRLLSDRFSAERPKGSFSTLEIQRTEQGDSAMYLCASSLGPTEAFFGQGTRLTVV.

The chain joins TRBV10-3 to TRBJ2-2; 8 nucleotides agree with TRBD1. CDR1 ENHRY and CDR2 SYGVKD come from the germline V gene. This CDR3 is built from 14 residues. The junction had 8 bases not matched to a gene; V was cut back by 6 bases and J by 8 bases. The chain's CDR3 is CAIRRTGTGGELFF. The DNA for the CDR3 is TGTGCCATCAGGCGGACAGGGACGGGTGGGGAGCTGTTTTTT.

The rearrangement joins TRBV5-4 to TRBJ1-1; weak D call: TRBD1 (6 bases). Germline lookup yields CDR1 SGHNT and CDR2 YYREEE (reference sequence). The CDR3 consists of 15 residues. Deletions cut 3 bases from V and 3 bases from J, with 15 bases between. The CDR3 bases are TGTGCCAGCAGCTCAAAAAGGGACATTCACACTGAAGCTTTCTTT. Amino acid sequence: CASSSKRDIHTEAFF.

This rearrangement joins TRBV7-9 to TRBJ1-2; TRBD1 is a possible D gene (5 bases). The CDR3 has 13 residues. The germline CDR1 and CDR2 sequences are SEHNR and FQNEAQ (reference sequence). CDR3 in amino acids: CASHQGPNYGYTF. The DNA of the CDR3 is TGTGCGTCCCATCAGGGCCCAAACTATGGCTACACCTTC.

The V gene is TRBV7-8, the J gene TRBJ1-2, with D possibly matching TRBD1 (6 bases). The germline V gene has CDR1 SGHVS and CDR2 FQNEAQ. This CDR3 spans 13 amino acids. V lost 0 bases, J lost 8 bases, and 10 bases lay in between. CDR3: CASSLAWGQGYTF. DNA of the CDR3: TGTGCCAGCAGCTTAGCCTGGGGGCAGGGCTACACCTTC.

J is TRBJ1-1 and V is TRBV7-5; the table's D call TRBD1 went unverified against the DNA. TRBV7-5 is recorded as a pseudogene. CDR3 length: 16 residues. The CDR3: CARSFGGPGLNTEAFF. DNA of the CDR3: TGTGCCAGAAGCTTTGGGGGCCCGGGTTTGAACACTGAAGCTTTCTTT.

The chain links TRBV4-1 to TRBJ1-2; 9 nucleotides match TRBD1. After removal of 4 bases from V and 2 bases from J, the junction contained 8 bases not matched to a gene. Germline V CDR1 and CDR2: MGHRA, YSYEKL. The CDR3 runs 16 residues. CDR3 loop: CASSPTGQGANYGYTF. In nucleotides, the CDR3 is TGCGCCAGCAGCCCGACGGGACAGGGTGCGAACTATGGCTACACCTTC.

This clone has more than one count but fewer than ten. The chain employs TRBV2 and TRBJ1-6; possibly TRBD1 for D (6 bases). Deletions cut 5 bases from V and 5 bases from J, with 13 bases between. Germline CDR1 reads SNHLY; CDR2 reads FYNNEI. The CDR3 is made up of 15 amino acids. The CDR3 DNA is TGTGCCAGCAGTCCTGGACAGTCTAATAATTCACCCCTCCACTTT. It codes for CASSPGQSNNSPLHF. The full variable domain, completed using reference TRBV2 and TRBJ1-6, is EPEVTQTPSHQVTQMGQEVILRCVPISNHLYFYWYRQILGQKVEFLVSFYNNEISEKSEIFDDQFSVERPDGSNFTLKIRSTKLEDSAMYFCASSPGQSNNSPLHFGNGTRLTVT.

The chain recombines TRBV6-5 with TRBJ1-1, with a weak D call TRBD1 (5 bases). V was shortened by 6 bases and J by 7 bases, with 12 bases between the two germline ends. Germline V gene lookup returns CDR1 MNHEY and CDR2 SVGAGI. The CDR3 length is 12 residues. The CDR3 DNA reads as TGTGCCAGCAGAATCACAGGTGATGAAGCTTTCTTT. This gives the protein CASRITGDEAFF.

The chain has TRBV3-1 (or the pseudogene TRBV3-2) and TRBJ1-6; 10 bases agree with TRBD1. Trimming took 4 bases from V and 2 from J; bases not matched to a gene: 14. The CDR3 covers 20 residues. Germline V gives CDR1 LGHDT, CDR2 YNNKEL (reference sequence). CDR3 nucleotide sequence: TGTGCCAGCAGCCGCAAGGGGAACCGGGACAGGGGTACCTATAATTCACCCCTCCACTTT. It is translated as CASSRKGNRDRGTYNSPLHF.

Only a few counts were recorded for this clone. The J gene is TRBJ2-2, the V gene TRBV7-9; a possible D gene is TRBD1 (6 bases). Between the trimmed V and J ends, which lost 2 bases and 6 bases, there was a span of 13 bases. The germline gives CDR1 SEHNR, CDR2 FQNEAQ (reference sequence). This CDR3 has 15 residues. CDR3 DNA: TGTGCCAGCAGCTTACCTCAGGGGTTAGCCGGGGAGCTGTTTTTT. This encodes CASSLPQGLAGELFF.

The rearrangement links TRBV9 to TRBJ2-7; 7 bases are a match to TRBD2. Germline CDR1 SGDLS, CDR2 YYNGEE. The V and J ends lost 5 bases and 5 bases, in that order; junction bases with no gene match: 10. The CDR3 is 14 amino acids. The CDR3 bases are TGTGCCAGCAGTGGGGACTATCTATTTAACGAGCAGTACTTC. Amino acid sequence: CASSGDYLFNEQYF.